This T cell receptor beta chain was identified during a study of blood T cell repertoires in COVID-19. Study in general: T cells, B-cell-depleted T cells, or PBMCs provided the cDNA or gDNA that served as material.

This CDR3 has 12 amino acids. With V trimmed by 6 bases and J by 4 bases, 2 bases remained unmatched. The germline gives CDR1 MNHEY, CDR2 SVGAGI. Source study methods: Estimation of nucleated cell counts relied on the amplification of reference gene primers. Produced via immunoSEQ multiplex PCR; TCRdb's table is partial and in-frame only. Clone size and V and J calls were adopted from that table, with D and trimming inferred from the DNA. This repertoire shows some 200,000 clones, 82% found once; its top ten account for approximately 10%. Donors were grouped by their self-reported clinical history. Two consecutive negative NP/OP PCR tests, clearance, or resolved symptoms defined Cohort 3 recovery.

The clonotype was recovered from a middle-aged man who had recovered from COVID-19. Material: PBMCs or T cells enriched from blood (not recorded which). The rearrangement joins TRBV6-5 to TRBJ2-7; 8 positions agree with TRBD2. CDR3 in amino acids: CASRLAVYEQYF. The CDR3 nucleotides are TGTGCCAGCAGACTAGCGGTTTACGAGCAGTACTTC.